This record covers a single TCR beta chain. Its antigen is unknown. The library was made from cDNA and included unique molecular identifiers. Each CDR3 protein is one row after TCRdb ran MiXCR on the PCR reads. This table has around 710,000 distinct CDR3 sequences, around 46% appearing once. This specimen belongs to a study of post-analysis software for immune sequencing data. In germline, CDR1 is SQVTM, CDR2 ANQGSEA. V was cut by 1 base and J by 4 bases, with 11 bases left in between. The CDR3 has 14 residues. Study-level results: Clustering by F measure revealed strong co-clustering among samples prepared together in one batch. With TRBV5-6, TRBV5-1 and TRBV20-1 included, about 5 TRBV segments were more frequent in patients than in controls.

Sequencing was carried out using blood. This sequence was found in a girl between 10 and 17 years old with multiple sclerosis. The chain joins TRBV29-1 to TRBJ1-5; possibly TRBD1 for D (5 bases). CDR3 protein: CSVEGGEGNQPQHF. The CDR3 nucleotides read TGCAGCGTTGAAGGAGGGGAGGGTAATCAGCCCCAGCATTTT.